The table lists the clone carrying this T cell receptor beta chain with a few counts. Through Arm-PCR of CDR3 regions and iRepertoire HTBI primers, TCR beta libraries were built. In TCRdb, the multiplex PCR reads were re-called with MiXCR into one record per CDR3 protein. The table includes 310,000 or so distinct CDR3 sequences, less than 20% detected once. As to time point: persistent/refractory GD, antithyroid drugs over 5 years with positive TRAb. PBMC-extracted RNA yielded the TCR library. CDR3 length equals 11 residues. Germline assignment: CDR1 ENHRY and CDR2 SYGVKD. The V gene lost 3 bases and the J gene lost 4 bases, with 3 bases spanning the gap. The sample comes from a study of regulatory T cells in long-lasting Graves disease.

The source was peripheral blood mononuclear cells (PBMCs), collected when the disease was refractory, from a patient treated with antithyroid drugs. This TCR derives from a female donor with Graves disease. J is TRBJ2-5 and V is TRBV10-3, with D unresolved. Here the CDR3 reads CAISDRETQYF. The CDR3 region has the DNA TGTGCCATCAGTGATAGAGAGACCCAGTACTTC.